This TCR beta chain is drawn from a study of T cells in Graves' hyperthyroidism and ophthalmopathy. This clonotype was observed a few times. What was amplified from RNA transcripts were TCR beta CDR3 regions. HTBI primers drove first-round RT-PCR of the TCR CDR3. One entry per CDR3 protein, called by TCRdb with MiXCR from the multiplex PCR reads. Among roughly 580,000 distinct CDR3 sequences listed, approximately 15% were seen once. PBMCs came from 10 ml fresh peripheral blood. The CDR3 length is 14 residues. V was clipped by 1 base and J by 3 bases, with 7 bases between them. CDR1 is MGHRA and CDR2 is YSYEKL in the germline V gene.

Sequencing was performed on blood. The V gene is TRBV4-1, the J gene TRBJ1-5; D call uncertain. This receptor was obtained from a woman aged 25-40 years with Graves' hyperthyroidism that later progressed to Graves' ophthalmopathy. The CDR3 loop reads CASSQGTSNQPQHF. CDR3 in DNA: TGCGCCAGCAGCCAAGGGACCTCCAATCAGCCCCAGCATTTT.